This TCR beta chain was obtained from a study of shared clonotypes between healthy human individuals. In regard to this clone: Its antigen is unidentified.

Regarding the study as a whole: Relative to clonotypes present in all four donors, those not shared had lower generation probabilities. Of the naive CD4 clonotypes, roughly 5% were shared across several donors.

Measured with immunoSEQ multiplex PCR; TCRdb has only the in-frame clones, and not every one. The sample contains about 1,900,000 clones, about 94% of which appear only once. Naive CD8 cells, CD45RO-negative and positively selected for CCR7, excluded terminally differentiated effector memory CD45RA+ cells. All donors were Caucasian adults living in Nashville, Tennessee. CDR1 and CDR2 (germline): GTSNPN, SVGIG (reference sequence). V gave up 0 bases and J gave up 5 bases; unmatched junction bases: 3. The CDR3 consists of 15 residues. The sequenced sample consisted of naive CD8+ T cells sorted from blood. The source of this sequence is a man aged 18 to 35 in good health. The rearrangement links TRBV30 to TRBJ2-3; 12 bases match TRBD2. The CDR3 loop reads CAWSVKLAGGDTQYF. DNA for the CDR3: TGTGCCTGGAGTGTAAAACTAGCGGGAGGAGATACGCAGTATTTT.